This T cell receptor beta chain was documented in a study of blood T cell repertoires in COVID-19. On the study more broadly: Donors in the United States, Italy and Spain gave samples during acute or convalescent COVID-19.

The CDR3 spans 15 residues. V was shortened by 7 bases and J by 0 bases, with 13 bases between the two germline ends. Germline V lookup: CDR1 MDHEN, CDR2 SYDVKM. The table came from immunoSEQ multiplex PCR; TCRdb's copy has only in-frame clones and leaves some out. The sample comprises some 150,000 clones, about 73% of which are singletons, and about 1.8% rests with the top ten. The chain employs TRBV28 and TRBJ1-3; possibly TRBD1 for D (5 bases). This clonotype was obtained from a man of 80 years or more with acute or convalescent COVID-19. Input material: peripheral blood. CDR3 sequence: CASINTGYSGNTIYF. CDR3 bases: TGTGCCAGCATCAACACAGGATACTCTGGAAACACCATATATTTT.